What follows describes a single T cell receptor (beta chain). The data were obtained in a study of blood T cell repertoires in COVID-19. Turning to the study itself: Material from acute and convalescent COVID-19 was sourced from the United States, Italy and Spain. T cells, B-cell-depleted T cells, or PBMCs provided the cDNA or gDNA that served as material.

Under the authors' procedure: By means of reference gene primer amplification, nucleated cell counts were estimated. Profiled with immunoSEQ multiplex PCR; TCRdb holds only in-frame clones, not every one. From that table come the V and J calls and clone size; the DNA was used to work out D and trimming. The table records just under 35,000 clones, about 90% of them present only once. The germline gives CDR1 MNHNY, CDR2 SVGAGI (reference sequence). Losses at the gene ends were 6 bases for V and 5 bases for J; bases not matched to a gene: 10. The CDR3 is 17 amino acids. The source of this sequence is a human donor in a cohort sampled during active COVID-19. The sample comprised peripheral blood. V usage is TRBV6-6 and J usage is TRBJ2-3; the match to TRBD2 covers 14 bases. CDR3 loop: CASSRGLAGGFGDTQYF. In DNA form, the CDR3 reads TGTGCCAGCAGCCGAGGACTAGCGGGGGGCTTTGGAGATACGCAGTATTTT.